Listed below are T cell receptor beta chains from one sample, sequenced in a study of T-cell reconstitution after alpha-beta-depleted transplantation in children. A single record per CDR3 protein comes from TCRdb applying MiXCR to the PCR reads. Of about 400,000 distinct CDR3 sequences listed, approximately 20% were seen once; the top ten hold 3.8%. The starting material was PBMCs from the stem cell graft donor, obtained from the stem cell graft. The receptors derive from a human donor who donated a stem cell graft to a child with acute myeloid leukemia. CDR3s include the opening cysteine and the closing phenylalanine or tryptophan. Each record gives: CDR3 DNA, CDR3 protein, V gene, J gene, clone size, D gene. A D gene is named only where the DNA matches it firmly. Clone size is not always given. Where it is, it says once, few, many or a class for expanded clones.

TGCAGCGTACGCGGGGCTAGCGGGAGGGCGAAAGAGACCCAGTACTTC	CSVRGASGRAKETQYF	TRBV29-1	TRBJ2-5	few	TRBD2
TGCAGCGCGCTAACAGGGGGCTACGAGCAGTACTTC	CSALTGGYEQYF	TRBV29-1	TRBJ2-7	NA	TRBD1
TGCGCCAGCAGCCCAAGCGGGCGGGACATAGGAGGCTATGGCTACACCTTC	CASSPSGRDIGGYGYTF	TRBV4-1	TRBJ1-2	NA	NA
TGTGCCAGCACCGGGGCCTCGACAGGGTCTGGGGAGACCCAGTACTTC	CASTGASTGSGETQYF	TRBV6-1	TRBJ2-5	few	TRBD1
TGCGCCAGCAGAGGTGGCGGGAGCGCCGGGGAGCTGTTTTTT	CASRGGGSAGELFF	TRBV5-1	TRBJ2-2	NA	TRBD2
TGTGCCAGCAGTCAACAGGGAACTGAAGCTTTCTTT	CASSQQGTEAFF	TRBV12-3/TRBV12-4	TRBJ1-1	many	NA
TGCAGTGCCCGAGACCGAAGCAGGGGGGAAGCTCAGCCCCAGCATTTT	CSARDRSRGEAQPQHF	TRBV20-1	TRBJ1-5	many	TRBD1
TGCAGTGCTAGACCATCAGAAGCTGAAGCTTTCTTT	CSARPSEAEAFF	TRBV20-1	TRBJ1-1	NA	NA
TGTGCCAGCAGCTTAACTCGCGGGTATTACAATGAGCAGTTCTTC	CASSLTRGYYNEQFF	TRBV7-2	TRBJ2-1	few	NA
TGTGCCAGCAGTTTGGCGGGGACAGGGATTTGGCAGTTCTTC	CASSLAGTGIWQFF	TRBV28	TRBJ2-1	few	TRBD1
TGTGCCAGCAGTTACCGCCTAGCGGGAGCCTACGAGCAGTACTTC	CASSYRLAGAYEQYF	TRBV6-5	TRBJ2-7	many	TRBD2
TGTGCCAGCAGTCCGACGAATCAGGGGGCGCGCGGCTACACCTTC	CASSPTNQGARGYTF	TRBV6-5	TRBJ1-2	few	TRBD1
TGCAGTGCCTGGGCAAACACCGGGGAGCTGTTTTTT	CSAWANTGELFF	TRBV20-1	TRBJ2-2	NA	NA
TGCAGTGCTTATAGCGGGAGGGCCTCCTACGAGCAGTACTTC	CSAYSGRASYEQYF	TRBV20-1	TRBJ2-7	many	TRBD2
TGCGCCAGCAGCCAACTCCCGGGACTAGCAGGCACCGGGGAGCTGTTTTTT	CASSQLPGLAGTGELFF	TRBV4-3	TRBJ2-2	NA	TRBD2
TGCAGTGCTAGTTATCGCGATCAAGAGACCCAGTACTTC	CSASYRDQETQYF	TRBV20-1	TRBJ2-5	few	NA
TGTGCCAGCAGCTTGGCCAGGAGGGCGTTAGCCAAAAACATTCAGTACTTC	CASSLARRALAKNIQYF	TRBV5-6	TRBJ2-4	NA	NA
TGTGCCAGCAGCTTAGGCCGAGTAGCCAAAAACATTCAGTACTTC	CASSLGRVAKNIQYF	TRBV7-2	TRBJ2-4	many	NA
TGTGCCAGCAGTCCGCCGGGACAGGGGGCGAGTGGCTACACCTTC	CASSPPGQGASGYTF	TRBV28	TRBJ1-2	NA	TRBD1
TGTGCCAGCAGCGCGACAGGGGTCATGAACACTGAAGCTTTCTTT	CASSATGVMNTEAFF	TRBV11-3	TRBJ1-1	NA	TRBD1
TGCAGCGTCCCGGTGGGCAGGGGCTCCTACGAGCAGTACTTC	CSVPVGRGSYEQYF	TRBV29-1	TRBJ2-7	many	NA
TGTGCCAGCAGCCAAGCGGCACCGGGTGGGGATGAGCTGTTCTTC	CASSQAAPGGDELFF	TRBV4-2	TRBJ2-1	NA	NA
TGTGCCACTACAACTACAGGGGGAAACTATGGCTACACCTTC	CATTTTGGNYGYTF	TRBV5-4	TRBJ1-2	NA	TRBD1
TGTGCCAGCAGCTCCACTTTAGGGTCGGATACGCAGTATTTT	CASSSTLGSDTQYF	TRBV7-9	TRBJ2-3	NA	NA
TGCACCCCCACCGACCATCGTCACCACAATGAGCAGTTCTTC	CTPTDHRHHNEQFF	TRBV20-1	TRBJ2-1	NA	NA
TGCAGTGCCGAAATCGAAAGCTCCTATAATTCACCCCTCCACTTT	CSAEIESSYNSPLHF	TRBV20-1	TRBJ1-6	few	NA
TGTGCCAGCTCACCAAGCGGACCCGCCTTTTACGAGCAGTACTTC	CASSPSGPAFYEQYF	TRBV18	TRBJ2-7	NA	NA
TGTGCCAGCAGCTTAGCGCCCGGGACTGGCACAGATACGCAGTATTTT	CASSLAPGTGTDTQYF	TRBV7-2	TRBJ2-3	NA	NA
TGCAGCGGTGACAGGGGGTCGGCAGATACGCAGTATTTT	CSGDRGSADTQYF	TRBV29-1	TRBJ2-3	NA	TRBD1
TGTGCTAGTGTGTTTGAGGGACCCTTCACAGATACGCAGTATTTT	CASVFEGPFTDTQYF	TRBV12-5	TRBJ2-3	NA	NA
TGTGCCAGCAGCTTAATCTGGGACCCACGACGTAACAATGAGCAGTTCTTC	CASSLIWDPRRNNEQFF	TRBV11-2	TRBJ2-1	few	NA
TGCGCCAGCAGCTACGGACAGGGGGCCAGTGAGCAGTTCTTC	CASSYGQGASEQFF	TRBV5-1	TRBJ2-1	few	TRBD1
TGTGCCAGCAGTTTATCCCGGGACAGGGAGGGGACCCAGTACTTC	CASSLSRDREGTQYF	TRBV28	TRBJ2-5	NA	TRBD1
TGTGCCAGCAGCTTAGTAGGCGGGAGGAACACTGAAGCTTTCTTT	CASSLVGGRNTEAFF	TRBV11-2	TRBJ1-1	few	NA
TGTGCCAGCAGCGCTACTAGCGGGAGGATCGGGGAGCTGTTTTTT	CASSATSGRIGELFF	TRBV7-9	TRBJ2-2	NA	TRBD2
TGTGCCAGCAGTTTCCTACCATATACGCAGTATTTT	CASSFLPYTQYF	TRBV12-3/TRBV12-4	TRBJ2-3	few	NA
TGTGCCAGCTCACCACCGACGGGAGCAGACGAGCAGTACTTC	CASSPPTGADEQYF	TRBV18	TRBJ2-7	few	NA
TGCAGCGTTGGGACGACTAGCGGGAAGAGGGAGACCCAGTACTTC	CSVGTTSGKRETQYF	TRBV29-1	TRBJ2-5	few	TRBD2
TGCGCCAGCAGCTTGGACGGGGGGCGGACCTACGAGCAGTACTTC	CASSLDGGRTYEQYF	TRBV5-1	TRBJ2-7	NA	NA
TGTGCCAGCAGCTTAGACTGGGGGCCGAACACTGAAGCTTTCTTT	CASSLDWGPNTEAFF	TRBV7-9	TRBJ1-1	NA	NA
TGCAGTGTAACACAGGCTGGCAACGAGCAGTACTTC	CSVTQAGNEQYF	TRBV20-1	TRBJ2-7	NA	NA
TGTGCCAGCAGCCAAGCTCAGAGCTCCTACGAGCAGTACTTC	CASSQAQSSYEQYF	TRBV3-1	TRBJ2-7	NA	NA
TGTGCCAGCAGTGGGACTAGCGGGAGCGGAACAGATACGCAGTATTTT	CASSGTSGSGTDTQYF	TRBV12-3/TRBV12-4	TRBJ2-3	few	TRBD2
TGTGCCAGCAGCACCGGCGGGGGACGCCCCTACGAGCAGTACTTC	CASSTGGGRPYEQYF	TRBV7-8	TRBJ2-7	NA	TRBD2
TGTGCCAGCAGTTCCAGACTAGCGGGAAGCACAGATACGCAGTATTTT	CASSSRLAGSTDTQYF	TRBV12-3/TRBV12-4	TRBJ2-3	many	TRBD2
TGCAGTGCTAGGGGACAACCGGACATTAGCAATCAGCCCCAGCATTTT	CSARGQPDISNQPQHF	TRBV20-1	TRBJ1-5	few	NA
TGCAGTGCTACGGTGTGGGGAAGCGGGAGTGATACGCAGTATTTT	CSATVWGSGSDTQYF	TRBV20-1	TRBJ2-3	many	TRBD2
TGCGCCAGCAGCTCAGGACAGGGCGGTCTAAAGGGCACAGATACGCAGTATTTT	CASSSGQGGLKGTDTQYF	TRBV5-1	TRBJ2-3	NA	TRBD1
TGCGCCAGCAGCTTGGCCCTAGCGACAGATACGCAGTATTTT	CASSLALATDTQYF	TRBV5-1	TRBJ2-3	few	NA
TGTGCCAGCAGGCCCGGCGGGGGGGAGCTGTTTTTT	CASRPGGGELFF	TRBV12-3/TRBV12-4	TRBJ2-2	NA	NA
TGCAGTGCTACCCGGCTGAGCACAGATACGCAGTATTTT	CSATRLSTDTQYF	TRBV20-1	TRBJ2-3	many	NA